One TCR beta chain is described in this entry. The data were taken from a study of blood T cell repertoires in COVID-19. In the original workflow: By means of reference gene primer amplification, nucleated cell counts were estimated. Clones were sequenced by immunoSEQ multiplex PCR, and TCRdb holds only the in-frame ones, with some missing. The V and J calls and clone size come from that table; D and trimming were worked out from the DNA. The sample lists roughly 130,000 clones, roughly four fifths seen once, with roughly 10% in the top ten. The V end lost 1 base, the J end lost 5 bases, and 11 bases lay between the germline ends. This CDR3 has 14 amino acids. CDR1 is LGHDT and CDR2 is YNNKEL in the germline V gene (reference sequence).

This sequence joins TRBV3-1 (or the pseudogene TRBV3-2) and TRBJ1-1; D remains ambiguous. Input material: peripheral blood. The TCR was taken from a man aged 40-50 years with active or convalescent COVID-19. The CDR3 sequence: CASSQVYGVTEAFF. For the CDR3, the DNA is TGTGCCAGCAGCCAAGTTTACGGGGTGACTGAAGCTTTCTTT.